This T cell receptor (beta chain) was retrieved from a study of blood T cell repertoires in COVID-19. Background on the study: Collection of acute and convalescent COVID-19 samples took place in the United States, Italy and Spain.

In germline, CDR1 is KGHSH, CDR2 LQKENI. CDR3 length equals 13 residues. V trimming: 3 bases; J trimming: 7 bases; junction bases outside the gene matches: 2. The Seattle site enrolled patients during active infection and followed them longitudinally. Assay used: immunoSEQ multiplex PCR; TCRdb lists only in-frame clones, some missing. The sample has about 240,000 clones, about nine tenths seen once. Sequencing input: peripheral blood. The rearrangement links TRBV18 to TRBJ1-5; 8 bases map to TRBD1. This TCR was sampled from a man younger than 45 with COVID-19, enrolled during active disease. The CDR3 here is CASSPDRDQPQHF. CDR3 bases: TGTGCCAGCTCACCGGACAGGGACCAGCCCCAGCATTTT.